Presented here are 6 T cell receptor beta chains from one specimen sequenced in a study of T cells after posttransplantation cyclophosphamide. Clones were read by immunoSEQ multiplex PCR, and TCRdb kept only the in-frame ones, dropping some. The sample yields about 30,000 clones, without any singletons. Sequenced: PBMCs. The receptors stem from a woman aged 55-69 years in good health, CMV-negative, and a related stem cell transplant donor.

Only a few counts were recorded for this clone. The genes are TRBV7-2 and TRBJ2-2; 12 positions agree with TRBD2. V was clipped by 5 bases and J by 4 bases; unmatched bases: 14. CDR1 is SGHTA and CDR2 is FQGNSA in the germline V gene. This CDR3 comprises 19 residues. CDR3 DNA: TGTGCCAGCAGCCGCTCAGGAGGGCCGGGACTAGCGGGCACCGGGGAGCTGTTTTTT. It specifies CASSRSGGPGLAGTGELFF.

This clone was picked up many times. The rearrangement links TRBV2 to TRBJ2-1; a weak D match, TRBD2 (6 bases). Germline values: CDR1 SNHLY, CDR2 FYNNEI. The CDR3 is 15 residues long. V lost 2 bases and J 9 bases, leaving 17 bases between the germline ends. The CDR3 DNA is TGTGCCAGCAGTGAAAAGGGCGGGGCGATTGGTGAGCAGTTCTTC. This translates into CASSEKGGAIGEQFF.

Many counts were recorded for this clone. This sequence joins TRBV24-1 and TRBJ1-5; D uncertain. Between the trimmed V and J ends, which lost 4 bases and 4 bases, there was a span of 4 bases. CDR1 is KGHDR, CDR2 SFDVKD, per germline. The CDR3 covers 12 residues. The CDR3 protein is CATSDLNQPQHF. The CDR3 nucleotides are TGTGCCACCAGTGACCTAAATCAGCCCCAGCATTTT.

This clone was seen repeatedly, ten times or more. V is TRBV5-1 and J is TRBJ1-1, with D maybe TRBD1 (6 bases). The CDR3 length is 14 residues. Germline CDR1 is SGHRS and CDR2 is YFSETQ. With 4 bases removed from V and 5 bases from J, the gap between germline ends came to 15 bases. The CDR3 DNA is TGCGCCAGCAGCCTTAAACCTCAGGGGACTGAAGCTTTCTTT. It codes for CASSLKPQGTEAFF.

This clone was recorded a few times. This chain joins TRBV6-1 and TRBJ1-1; 8 bases agree with TRBD1. Germline assignment: CDR1 MNHNS and CDR2 SASEGT. Losses at the gene ends were 4 bases for V and 10 bases for J; bases not matched to a gene: 14. The CDR3 has 15 amino acids. The CDR3 region is CASSARDRLPGAAFF. The CDR3 nucleotides are TGTGCCAGCAGTGCCCGGGACAGGCTTCCAGGGGCAGCTTTCTTT.

For the CDR3, the DNA is TGCAGTGCTCGACACGGGGAGCCGCAGTATTTT. Translating it yields CSARHGEPQYF. The chain couples TRBV20-1 to TRBJ2-3; D might be TRBD2 (5 bases). Germline-derived CDR1 and CDR2 are DFQATT and SNEGSKA (reference sequence). Trimming left V 5 bases short and J 10 bases short, with 13 bases between. The CDR3 sequence is 11 residues long.